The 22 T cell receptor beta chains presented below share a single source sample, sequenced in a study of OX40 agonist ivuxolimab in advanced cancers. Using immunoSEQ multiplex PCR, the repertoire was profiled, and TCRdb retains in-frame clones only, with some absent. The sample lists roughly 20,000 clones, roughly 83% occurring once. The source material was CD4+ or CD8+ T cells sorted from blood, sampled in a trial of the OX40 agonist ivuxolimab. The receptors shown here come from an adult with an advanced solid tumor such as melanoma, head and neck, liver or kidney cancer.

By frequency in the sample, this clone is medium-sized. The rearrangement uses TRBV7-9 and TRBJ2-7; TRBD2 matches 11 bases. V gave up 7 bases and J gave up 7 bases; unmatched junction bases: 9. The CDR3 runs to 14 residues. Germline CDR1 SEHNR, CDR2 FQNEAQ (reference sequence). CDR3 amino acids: CASTYSGRAQEQYF. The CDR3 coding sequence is TGTGCCAGCACCTATAGCGGGAGGGCCCAAGAGCAGTACTTC. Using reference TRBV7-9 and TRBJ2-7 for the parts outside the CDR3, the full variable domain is DTGVSQNPRHKITKRGQNVTFRCDPISEHNRLYWYRQTLGQGPEFLTYFQNEAQLEKSRLLSDRFSAERPKGSFSTLEIQRTEQGDSAMYLCASTYSGRAQEQYFGPGTRLTVT.

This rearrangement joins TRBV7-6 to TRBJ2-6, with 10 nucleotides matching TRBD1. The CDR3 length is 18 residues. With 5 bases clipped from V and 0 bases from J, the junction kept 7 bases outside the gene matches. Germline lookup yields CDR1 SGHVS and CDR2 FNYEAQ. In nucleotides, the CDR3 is TGTGCCAGCAGCGCCGGGACAGGGGTGAGCTCTGGGGCCAACGTCCTGACTTTC. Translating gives CASSAGTGVSSGANVLTF.

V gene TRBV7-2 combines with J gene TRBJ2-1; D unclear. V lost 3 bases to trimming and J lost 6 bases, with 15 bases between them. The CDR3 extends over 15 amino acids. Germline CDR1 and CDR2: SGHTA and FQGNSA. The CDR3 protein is CASSLVSDGPNEQFF. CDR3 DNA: TGTGCCAGCAGCTTGGTGAGCGACGGTCCCAATGAGCAGTTCTTC.

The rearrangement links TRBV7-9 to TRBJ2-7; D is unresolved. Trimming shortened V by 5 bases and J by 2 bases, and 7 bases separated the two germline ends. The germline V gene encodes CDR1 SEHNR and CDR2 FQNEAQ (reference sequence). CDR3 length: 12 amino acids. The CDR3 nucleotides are TGTGCCAGCAGCAGGTTAACCTACGAGCAGTACTTC. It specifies CASSRLTYEQYF.

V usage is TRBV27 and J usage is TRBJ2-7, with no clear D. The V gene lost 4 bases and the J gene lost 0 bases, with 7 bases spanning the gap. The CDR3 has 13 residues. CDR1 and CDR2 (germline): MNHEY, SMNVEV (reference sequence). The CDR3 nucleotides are TGTGCCAGCAGTTGGAGCCCCTCCTACGAGCAGTACTTC. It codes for CASSWSPSYEQYF.

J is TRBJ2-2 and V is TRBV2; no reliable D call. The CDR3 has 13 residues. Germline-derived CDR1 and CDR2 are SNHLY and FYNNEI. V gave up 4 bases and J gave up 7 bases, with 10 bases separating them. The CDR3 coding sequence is TGTGCCAGCAGTGGTTCAGCGCACGGGGAGCTGTTTTTT. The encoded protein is CASSGSAHGELFF.

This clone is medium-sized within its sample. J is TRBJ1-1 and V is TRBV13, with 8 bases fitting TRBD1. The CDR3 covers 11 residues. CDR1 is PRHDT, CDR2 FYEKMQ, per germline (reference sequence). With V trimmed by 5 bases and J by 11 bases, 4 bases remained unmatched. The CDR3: CASSLTGGAFF. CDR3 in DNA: TGTGCCAGCAGCCTTACAGGGGGGGCTTTCTTT.

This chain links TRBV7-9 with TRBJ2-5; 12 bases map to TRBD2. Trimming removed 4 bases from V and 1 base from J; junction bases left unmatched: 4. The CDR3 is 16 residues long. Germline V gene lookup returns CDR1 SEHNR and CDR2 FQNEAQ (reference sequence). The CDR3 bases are TGTGCCAGCAGCTCCGGACTAGCGGGACTCCAAGAGACCCAGTACTTC. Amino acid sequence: CASSSGLAGLQETQYF.

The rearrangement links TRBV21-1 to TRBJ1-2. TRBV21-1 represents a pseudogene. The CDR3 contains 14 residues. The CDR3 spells CASSKPSHGNGYTF. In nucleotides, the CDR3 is TGTGCCAGCAGCAAACCGAGCCATGGGAATGGCTACACCTTC.

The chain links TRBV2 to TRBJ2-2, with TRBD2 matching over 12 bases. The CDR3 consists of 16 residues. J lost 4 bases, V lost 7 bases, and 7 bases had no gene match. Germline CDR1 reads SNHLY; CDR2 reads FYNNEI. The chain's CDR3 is CASNGLAGPGTGELFF. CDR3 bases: TGTGCCAGCAATGGACTAGCGGGACCCGGCACCGGGGAGCTGTTTTTT.

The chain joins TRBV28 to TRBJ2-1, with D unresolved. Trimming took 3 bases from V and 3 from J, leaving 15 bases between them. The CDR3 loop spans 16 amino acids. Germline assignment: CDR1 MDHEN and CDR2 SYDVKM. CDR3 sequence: CASSFTIAPGYNEQFF. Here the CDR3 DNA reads TGTGCCAGCAGTTTCACCATAGCCCCTGGCTACAATGAGCAGTTCTTC.

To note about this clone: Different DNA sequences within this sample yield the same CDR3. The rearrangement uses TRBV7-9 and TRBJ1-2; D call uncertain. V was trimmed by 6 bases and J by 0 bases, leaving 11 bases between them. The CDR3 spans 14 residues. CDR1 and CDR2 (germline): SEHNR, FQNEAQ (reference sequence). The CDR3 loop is CASRGGPTNYGYTF. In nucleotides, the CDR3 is TGTGCCAGCAGGGGTGGTCCCACTAACTATGGCTACACCTTC.

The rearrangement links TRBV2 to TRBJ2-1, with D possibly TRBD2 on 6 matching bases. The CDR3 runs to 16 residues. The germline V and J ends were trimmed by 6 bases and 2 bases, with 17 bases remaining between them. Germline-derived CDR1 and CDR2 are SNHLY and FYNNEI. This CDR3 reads CASRESTGAPYNEQFF. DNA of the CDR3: TGTGCCAGCAGAGAGTCGACGGGAGCCCCCTACAATGAGCAGTTCTTC.

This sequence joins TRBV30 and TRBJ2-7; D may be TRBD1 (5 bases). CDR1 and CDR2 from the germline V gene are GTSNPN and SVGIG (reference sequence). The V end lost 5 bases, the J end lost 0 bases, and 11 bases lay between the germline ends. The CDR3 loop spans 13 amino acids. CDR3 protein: CAWSAGPSYEQYF. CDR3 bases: TGTGCCTGGTCGGCAGGGCCCTCCTACGAGCAGTACTTC.

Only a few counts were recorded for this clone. The CDR3 protein is CASSVAHSSGNTIYF. CDR3 sequence (DNA): TGTGCCAGCAGTGTAGCACATAGCTCTGGAAACACCATATATTTT. The chain uses TRBV2 and TRBJ1-3, with D hard to call. V was pared by 4 bases and J by 0 bases, with 10 bases between. This CDR3 has 15 amino acids. Germline V gene sequence: CDR1 SNHLY, CDR2 FYNNEI.

The DNA for the CDR3 is TGTGCCAGCAGCCCCGATCCTCGCGGTGCGGGAGAGCAGTACTTC. Translated, it gives CASSPDPRGAGEQYF. The chain recombines TRBV7-9 with TRBJ2-7; TRBD2 might be the D (6 bases). Trimming removed 5 bases at V and 7 bases at J, with 21 bases between. CDR1 is SEHNR and CDR2 is FQNEAQ in the germline V gene (reference sequence). CDR3 length equals 15 residues.

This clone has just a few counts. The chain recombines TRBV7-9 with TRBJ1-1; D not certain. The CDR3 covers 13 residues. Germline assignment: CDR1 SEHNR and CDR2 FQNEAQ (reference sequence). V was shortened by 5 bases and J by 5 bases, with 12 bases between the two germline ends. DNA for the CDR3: TGTGCCAGCAGCAGGCATGGGTTAACTGAAGCTTTCTTT. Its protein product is CASSRHGLTEAFF.

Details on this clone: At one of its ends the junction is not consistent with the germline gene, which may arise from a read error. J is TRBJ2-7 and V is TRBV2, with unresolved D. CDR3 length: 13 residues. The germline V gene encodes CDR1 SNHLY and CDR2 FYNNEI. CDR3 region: CASSLQNRDEQYF. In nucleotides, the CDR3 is TGCGCCAGCAGCCTTCAGAACCGGGACGAGCAGTACTTC.

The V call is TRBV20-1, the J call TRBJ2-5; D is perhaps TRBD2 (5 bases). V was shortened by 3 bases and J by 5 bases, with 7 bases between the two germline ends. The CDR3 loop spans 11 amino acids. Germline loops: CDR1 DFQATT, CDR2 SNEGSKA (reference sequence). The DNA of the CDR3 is TGCAGTGCTAGGGGAGTGGAGACCCAGTACTTC. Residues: CSARGVETQYF.

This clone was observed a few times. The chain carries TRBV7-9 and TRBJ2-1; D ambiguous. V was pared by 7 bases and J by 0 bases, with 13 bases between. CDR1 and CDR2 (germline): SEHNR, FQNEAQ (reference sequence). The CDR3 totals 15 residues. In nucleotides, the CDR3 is TGTGCCAGCACCCTGGGGTTAAGCTCCTACAATGAGCAGTTCTTC. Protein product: CASTLGLSSYNEQFF. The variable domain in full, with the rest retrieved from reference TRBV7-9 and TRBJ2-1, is DTGVSQNPRHKITKRGQNVTFRCDPISEHNRLYWYRQTLGQGPEFLTYFQNEAQLEKSRLLSDRFSAERPKGSFSTLEIQRTEQGDSAMYLCASTLGLSSYNEQFFGPGTRLTVL.

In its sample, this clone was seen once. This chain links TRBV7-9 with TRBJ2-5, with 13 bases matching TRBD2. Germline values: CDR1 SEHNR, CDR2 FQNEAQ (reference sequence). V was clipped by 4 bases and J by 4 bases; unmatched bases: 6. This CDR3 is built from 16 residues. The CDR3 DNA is TGTGCCAGCAGCTCGAGGACTAGCGGGAGAGGAGAGACCCAGTACTTC. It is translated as CASSSRTSGRGETQYF.

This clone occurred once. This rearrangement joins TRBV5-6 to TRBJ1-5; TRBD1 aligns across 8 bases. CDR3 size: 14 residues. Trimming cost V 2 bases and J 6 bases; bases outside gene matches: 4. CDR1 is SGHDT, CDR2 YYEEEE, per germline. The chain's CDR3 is CASSLGQGAQPQHF. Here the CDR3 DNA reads TGTGCCAGCAGCTTAGGACAGGGCGCTCAGCCCCAGCATTTT.